The 11 T cell receptor beta chains below all came from one sample that was sequenced in a study of read filtering for tumor transcriptome and immune sequencing. From around 0.4 ug of RNA, a library with molecular barcoded alpha/delta and beta/gamma adaptors was made. TCRdb analysed the reads with MiXCR anew, one entry per CDR3 protein. This sample has roughly 68,000 distinct CDR3 sequences, with roughly 13% found just once. The source material was a population of CD138-negative cells sorted from bone marrow. These receptor sequences come from a donor at least 40 years old with multiple myeloma.

This clonotype was seen ten or more times. The chain joins TRBV29-1 to TRBJ1-1, with 11 bases matching TRBD1. Germline lookup yields CDR1 SQVTM and CDR2 ANQGSEA. Losses at the gene ends were 3 bases for V and 7 bases for J; bases not matched to a gene: 4. The CDR3 spans 13 residues. This CDR3 is CSVERDRGVEAFF. The CDR3 bases are TGCAGCGTTGAGAGGGACAGGGGGGTTGAAGCTTTCTTT.

This clonotype was recorded at least ten times. The rearrangement uses TRBV20-1 and TRBJ2-5; possible D gene TRBD1, 5 bases. Trimming left V 2 bases short and J 1 base short, with 14 bases between. This CDR3 spans 15 amino acids. Looked up from germline, CDR1 is DFQATT and CDR2 is SNEGSKA (reference sequence). The CDR3 coding sequence is TGCAGTGCTAGATTGGCAGGAAGGGGCCAAGAGACCCAGTACTTC. It yields the protein CSARLAGRGQETQYF.

As for this clonotype: This may be a read error: a much more frequent sequence differs by one nucleotide. This sequence joins TRBV15 and TRBJ1-1; D gene uncertain. The CDR3 covers 13 residues. Germline values: CDR1 LNHNV, CDR2 YYDKDF (reference sequence). The CDR3 spells CATRRTGNTEAFF. The CDR3, as DNA: TGTGCCACCCGCAGAACTGGGAACACTGAAGCTTTCTTT.

This clonotype was counted a few times. V and J are TRBV5-4 and TRBJ2-5, with 7 bases lining up with TRBD1. Germline CDR1 SGHNT, CDR2 YYREEE (reference sequence). V lost 0 bases, J lost 9 bases, and 2 bases stayed unmatched. CDR3 length: 12 residues. The DNA of the CDR3 is TGTGCCAGCAGCTTGGACGACAGGGCCCAGTACTTC. This encodes CASSLDDRAQYF.

This clonotype showed up many times. The chain uses TRBV6-2 or TRBV6-3 and TRBJ2-3; D is undetermined. The CDR3 length is 14 residues. V was clipped by 2 bases and J by 3 bases, with 9 bases between them. Looked up from germline, CDR1 is MNHEY and CDR2 is SVGEGT. This chain's CDR3 is CASSYLTETDTQYF. The CDR3 DNA sequence: TGTGCCAGCAGTTACCTCACAGAAACAGATACGCAGTATTTT.

This clonotype was observed at least ten times. The chain carries TRBV7-6 and TRBJ2-1; TRBD2 matches 7 bases. This CDR3 is 15 amino acids long. The junction had 4 bases not matched to a gene; V was cut back by 1 base and J by 4 bases. Germline V gene data show CDR1 as SGHVS and CDR2 as FNYEAQ. The CDR3 DNA is TGTGCCAGCAGCTTAGTCCCTAGCGGTTACAATGAGCAGTTCTTC. Translating gives CASSLVPSGYNEQFF.

This clonotype came up a few times. The chain uses TRBV7-9 and TRBJ2-7; TRBD1 agrees at 10 bases. V shed 7 bases and J 2 bases; nucleotides not matched to a gene: 11. This CDR3 region has 16 residues. Germline V gives CDR1 SEHNR, CDR2 FQNEAQ (reference sequence). The CDR3 loop reads CASIGPGTGAPYEQYF. CDR3 coding DNA: TGTGCCAGCATCGGGCCCGGGACAGGGGCCCCCTACGAGCAGTACTTC.

In this sample, this clonotype turned up a few times. One base away lies a much larger clone, so this may be a sequencing read error. The V gene is TRBV29-1, the J gene TRBJ1-2, with 8 bases lining up with TRBD1. CDR1 SQVTM and CDR2 ANQGSEA come from the germline V gene. V was clipped by 1 base and J by 2 bases; unmatched bases: 6. This CDR3 region has 15 residues. CDR3 DNA: TGCAGCGTTGAAGGACAGGGGATAGTAAACTATGGCTACACCTTC. This sequence encodes CSVEGQGIVNYGYTF.

This clonotype was counted at least ten times. The CDR3 spells CSAPGGSGNTEAFF. DNA of the CDR3: TGCAGTGCCCCGGGTGGGTCAGGGAACACTGAAGCTTTCTTT. The rearrangement links TRBV20-1 to TRBJ1-1; D is unresolved. V lost 6 bases to trimming and J lost 1 base, with 15 bases between them. This CDR3 region has 14 residues. CDR1 is DFQATT and CDR2 is SNEGSKA in the germline V gene (reference sequence).

This clonotype was picked up many times. This chain joins TRBV29-1 and TRBJ2-7; a weak D match, TRBD2 (5 bases). Germline CDR1 reads SQVTM; CDR2 reads ANQGSEA. The CDR3 extends over 15 amino acids. Deletions cut 1 base from V and 1 base from J, with 14 bases between. The CDR3 region is CSVEAPLTGSYEQYF. The CDR3 DNA sequence: TGCAGCGTTGAAGCCCCTTTGACGGGATCCTACGAGCAGTACTTC.

Details on this clonotype: One base away lies a much larger clone, so this may be a sequencing read error. V is TRBV12-3 or TRBV12-4 and J is TRBJ1-1, with 7 bases aligning to TRBD1. V shed 4 bases and J 4 bases; nucleotides not matched to a gene: 6. This CDR3 is 14 amino acids long. CDR3 in DNA: TGTGCCAGCAGTTCAACCCCAGGGGGCACTGAAGCTTTCTTT. It codes for CASSSTPGGTEAFF.